The source of this TCR beta chain is a study of blood T cell repertoires in COVID-19. The wider study: The study drew acute and convalescent COVID-19 samples from the United States, Italy and Spain. From T cells, B-cell-depleted T cells, or PBMCs came the material, which was cDNA or gDNA.

Authors' data handling: Reference gene primer amplification in the assay estimated nucleated cell counts. The method was immunoSEQ multiplex PCR; TCRdb's version includes in-frame clones alone and lacks a portion of them. The V and J calls and the clone size are those of that table, but D and trimming were determined from the DNA. Of 300,000 to 400,000 clones listed, roughly 86% are singletons. J lost 6 bases, V lost 6 bases, and 6 bases had no gene match. CDR3 length: 14 amino acids. Germline assignment: CDR1 SGHTA and CDR2 FQGTGA. The chain recombines TRBV7-3 with TRBJ2-2, with TRBD2 matching 8 bases. This TCR came from a human donor in a cohort sampled during active COVID-19. Sequencing was carried out using peripheral blood. The CDR3 loop reads CASSPQRGSGELFF. In nucleotides, the CDR3 is TGTGCCAGCAGTCCACAGCGGGGGTCCGGGGAGCTGTTTTTT.